This T cell receptor beta chain came from a study of OX40 agonist ivuxolimab in advanced cancers. As for the study in general: The study reported partial responses in three patients: one hepatocellular carcinoma, two cutaneous melanoma. General observations from the study: Among the lowest peripheral clonal expansion occurred in 0.1-3.0 mg/kg partial responders.

Assay used: immunoSEQ multiplex PCR; TCRdb lists only in-frame clones, some missing. The sample lists fewer than 50,000 clones; approximately 90% were seen once. Patients were ruled out by autoimmune disease history or systemic immunosuppression. Blood specimens came from baseline, cycle 4 day 1, and cycle 7 day 1. The CDR3 totals 14 residues. From germline, CDR1 is MNHEY and CDR2 SVGAGI. The germline V and J ends were trimmed by 5 bases and 2 bases, with 7 bases remaining between them. As regards this clone: Its antigen is unidentified.

The sequence was collected from an adult with an advanced solid tumor such as melanoma, head and neck, liver or kidney cancer. The sequencing used CD4+ or CD8+ T cells sorted from blood, collected in a trial of the OX40 agonist ivuxolimab. This rearrangement joins TRBV6-5 to TRBJ2-6, with D tentatively TRBD2 (5 bases). In nucleotides, the CDR3 is TGTGCCAGCAGTCGAGGGACTGGGGCCAACGTCCTGACTTTC. Protein: CASSRGTGANVLTF.